This is a list of T cell receptor beta chains from one sample in a study of beta chain features in type 1 diabetes. The method was immunoSEQ multiplex PCR; TCRdb's version includes in-frame clones alone and lacks a portion of them. The sample has around 250,000 clones; around 20% are singletons. The specimen was naive CD4+ T cells from blood. These receptors all come from a woman aged 35 to 49 with type 1 diabetes. Each CDR3 is given with its conserved first and last residue. D genes are given only for firm matches. The size entry is marked missing in some rows and otherwise reads once, few, many or a size class.

cdr3_length j_call v_call clone_size d_call cdr3_aa cdr3_nt
17 TRBJ2-1 TRBV15 . . CATSRDGLAGLYNEQFF TGTGCCACCAGCAGAGATGGATTGGCGGGACTTTACAATGAGCAGTTCTTC
19 TRBJ2-1 TRBV7-9 . TRBD2 CASSSLGGTSGGRYNEQFF TGTGCCAGCAGCTCCCTGGGAGGGACTAGCGGGGGTCGGTACAATGAGCAGTTCTTC
14 TRBJ2-6 TRBV28 . TRBD1 CATGTGEGANVLTF TGTGCCACTGGGACAGGGGAAGGGGCCAACGTCCTGACTTTC
14 TRBJ2-3 TRBV12-5 few . CASGPGHSTDTQYF TGTGCTAGTGGTCCAGGACATAGCACAGATACGCAGTATTTT
14 TRBJ1-2 TRBV7-9 few . CASSLALAGSGYTF TGTGCCAGCAGCTTAGCGCTGGCAGGAAGCGGCTACACCTTC
11 TRBJ2-4 TRBV29-1 few TRBD1 CSAGTGDIQYF TGCAGCGCGGGGACAGGTGACATTCAGTACTTC
17 TRBJ2-2 TRBV4-1 few . CASSQDQTWGDTGELFF TGCGCCAGCAGCCAAGATCAGACCTGGGGGGACACCGGGGAGCTGTTTTTT
14 TRBJ2-7 TRBV9 few . CASSGQDSLYEQYF TGTGCCAGCAGCGGGCAGGACAGTCTCTACGAGCAGTACTTC
16 TRBJ2-7 TRBV4-3 . TRBD2 CASSRDGTSRTYEQYF TGCGCCAGCAGCCGGGACGGGACTAGCAGAACCTACGAGCAGTACTTC
15 TRBJ2-1 TRBV7-2 . TRBD2 CASSIRSGAGGEQFF TGTGCCAGCAGTATCCGGAGCGGAGCGGGGGGTGAGCAGTTCTTC
15 TRBJ2-5 TRBV4-3 few . CASSQGGSRGETQYF TGCGCCAGCAGCCAAGGGGGGAGCAGGGGAGAGACCCAGTACTTC
13 TRBJ1-1 TRBV7-9 few . CASNPVANTEAFF TGTGCCAGCAACCCCGTAGCAAACACTGAAGCTTTCTTT
15 TRBJ1-3 TRBV28 . . CASSDVQKAGNTIYF TGTGCCAGCAGTGACGTACAGAAGGCTGGAAACACCATATATTTT
14 TRBJ2-4 TRBV7-2 few . CASSSPPVGNIQYF TGTGCCAGCAGCTCCCCCCCGGTTGGAAACATTCAGTACTTC
16 TRBJ2-3 TRBV23-1 . TRBD2 CASSQSGRVSADTQYF TGCGCCAGCAGTCAATCGGGGAGGGTTAGTGCAGATACGCAGTATTTT